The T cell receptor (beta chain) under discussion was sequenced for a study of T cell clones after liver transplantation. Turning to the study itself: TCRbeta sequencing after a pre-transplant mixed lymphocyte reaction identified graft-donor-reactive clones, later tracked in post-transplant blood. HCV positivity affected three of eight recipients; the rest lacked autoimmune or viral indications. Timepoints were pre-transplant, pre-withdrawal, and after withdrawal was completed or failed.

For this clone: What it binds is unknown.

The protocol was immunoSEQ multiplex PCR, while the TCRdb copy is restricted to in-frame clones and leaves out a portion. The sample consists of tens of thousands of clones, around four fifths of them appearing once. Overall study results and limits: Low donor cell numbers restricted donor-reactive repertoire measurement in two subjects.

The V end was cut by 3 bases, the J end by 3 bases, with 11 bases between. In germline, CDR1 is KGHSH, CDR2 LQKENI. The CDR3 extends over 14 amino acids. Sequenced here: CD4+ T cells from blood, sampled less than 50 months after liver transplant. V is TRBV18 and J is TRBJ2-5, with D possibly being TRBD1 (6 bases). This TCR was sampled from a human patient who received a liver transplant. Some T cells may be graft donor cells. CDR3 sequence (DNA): TGTGCCAGCTCACCTACAGGGAACAAAGAGACCCAGTACTTC. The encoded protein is CASSPTGNKETQYF.